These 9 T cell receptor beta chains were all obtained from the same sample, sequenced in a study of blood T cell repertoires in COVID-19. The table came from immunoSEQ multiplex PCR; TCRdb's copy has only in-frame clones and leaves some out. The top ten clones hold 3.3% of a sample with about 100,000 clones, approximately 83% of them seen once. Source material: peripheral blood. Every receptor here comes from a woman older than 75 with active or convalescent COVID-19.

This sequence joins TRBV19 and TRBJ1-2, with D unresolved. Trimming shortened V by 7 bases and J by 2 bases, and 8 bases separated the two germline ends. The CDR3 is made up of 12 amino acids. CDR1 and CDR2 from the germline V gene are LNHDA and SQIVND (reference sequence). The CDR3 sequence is CASMAANYGYTF. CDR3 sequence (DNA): TGTGCCAGTATGGCAGCGAACTATGGCTACACCTTC.

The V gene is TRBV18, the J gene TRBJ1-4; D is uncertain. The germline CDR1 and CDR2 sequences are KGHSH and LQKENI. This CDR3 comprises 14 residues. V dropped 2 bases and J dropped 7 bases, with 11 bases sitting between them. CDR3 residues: CASSPSRHPEKLFF. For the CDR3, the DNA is TGTGCCAGCTCACCATCGAGACACCCTGAAAAACTGTTTTTT.

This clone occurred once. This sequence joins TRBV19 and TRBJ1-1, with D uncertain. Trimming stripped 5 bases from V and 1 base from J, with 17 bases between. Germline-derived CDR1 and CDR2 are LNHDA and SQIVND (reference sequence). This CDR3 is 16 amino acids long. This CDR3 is CASSRYGGSTNTEAFF. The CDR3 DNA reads TGTGCCAGTAGTCGGTATGGCGGCAGCACGAACACTGAAGCTTTCTTT.

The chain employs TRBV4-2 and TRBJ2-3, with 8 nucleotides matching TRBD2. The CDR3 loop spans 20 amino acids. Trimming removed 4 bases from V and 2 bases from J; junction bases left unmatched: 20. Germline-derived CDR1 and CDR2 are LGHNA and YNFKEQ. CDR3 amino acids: CASSPALPHARGGVTDTQYF. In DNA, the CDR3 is TGTGCCAGCAGCCCAGCTCTCCCGCACGCCCGGGGGGGGGTCACAGATACGCAGTATTTT.

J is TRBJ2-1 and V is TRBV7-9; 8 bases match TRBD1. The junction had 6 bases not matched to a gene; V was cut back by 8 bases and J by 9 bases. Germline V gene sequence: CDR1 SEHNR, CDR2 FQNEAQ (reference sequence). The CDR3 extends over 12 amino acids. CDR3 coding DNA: TGTGCCAGCGGCCAGGGGGCTGGTGAGCAGTTCTTC. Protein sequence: CASGQGAGEQFF.

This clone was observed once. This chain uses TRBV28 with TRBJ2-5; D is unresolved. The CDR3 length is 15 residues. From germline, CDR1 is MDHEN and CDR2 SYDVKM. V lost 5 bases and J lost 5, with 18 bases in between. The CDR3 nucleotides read TGTGCCAGCAGTCCCACCAAGACTCGGCGGGAGACCCAGTACTTC. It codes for CASSPTKTRRETQYF.

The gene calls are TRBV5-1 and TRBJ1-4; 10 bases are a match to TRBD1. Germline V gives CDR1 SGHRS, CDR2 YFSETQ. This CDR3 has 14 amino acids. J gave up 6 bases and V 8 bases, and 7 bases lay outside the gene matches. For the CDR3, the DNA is TGCGCCAGTCGTACCGGGACAGGGGATGAAAAACTGTTTTTT. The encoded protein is CASRTGTGDEKLFF. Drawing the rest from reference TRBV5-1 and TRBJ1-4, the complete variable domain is KAGVTQTPRYLIKTRGQQVTLSCSPISGHRSVSWYQQTPGQGLQFLFEYFSETQRNKGNFPGRFSGRQFSNSRSEMNVSTLELGDSALYLCASRTGTGDEKLFFGSGTQLSVL.

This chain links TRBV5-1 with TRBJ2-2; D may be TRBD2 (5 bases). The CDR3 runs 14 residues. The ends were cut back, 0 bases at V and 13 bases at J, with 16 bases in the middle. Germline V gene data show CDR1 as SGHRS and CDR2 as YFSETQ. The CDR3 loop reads CASSLVPLTGGLFF. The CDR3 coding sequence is TGCGCCAGCAGCTTGGTACCCCTTACTGGAGGGCTGTTTTTT.

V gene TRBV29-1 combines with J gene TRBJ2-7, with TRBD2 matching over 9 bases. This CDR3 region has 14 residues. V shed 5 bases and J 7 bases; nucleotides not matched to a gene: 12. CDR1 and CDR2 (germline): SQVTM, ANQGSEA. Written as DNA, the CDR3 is TGCAGCGTTTCTCGGACTAGCGATGAAAGGGAGCAGTACTTC. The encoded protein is CSVSRTSDEREQYF.